This T cell receptor beta chain was sequenced during a study of cytomegalovirus exposure and HLA in healthy donors. Study observations and caveats: Reported results showed that the classifier diagnosed cytomegalovirus status with high specificity and sensitivity.

About this clone: Its matching antigen is unknown.

It was with 60 Vbeta and 13 Jbeta primers that the PCR ran. Some clones are missing from TCRdb's copy, which holds only in-frame ones; the method was immunoSEQ multiplex PCR. The sample yields some 110,000 clones, 50% to 75% seen once. The germline CDR1 and CDR2 sequences are SGDLS and YYNGEE. This CDR3 is 16 amino acids long. Trimming at V came to 0 bases and at J to 9 bases, leaving 9 bases not matched to a gene. Input material: PBMCs. The TCR originated in a woman in her 40s in good health and CMV-seropositive. The chain is built from TRBV9 and TRBJ2-3, with 11 nucleotides matching TRBD2. CDR3 DNA: TGTGCCAGCAGCGTAGTTCCTAGCGGGGGGCTTGAGACGCAGTATTTT. Its protein is CASSVVPSGGLETQYF.